The clone carrying this T cell receptor beta chain has just a few counts. Antigen: not known. TCRdb independently ran MiXCR on the RT-PCR reads; one entry per CDR3 protein. This sample yields about 570,000 distinct CDR3 sequences, of which 12% are seen a single time; roughly 10% belongs to the top ten. Trimming stripped 1 base from V and 4 bases from J, with 10 bases between. The CDR3 has 14 amino acids. Per the germline V gene, CDR1 is MGHRA and CDR2 is YSYEKL. The data are from a study of response to subunit inactivated influenza vaccine. Study results and caveats: Authors suggested few new T cells are recruited by each seasonal influenza vaccination.

The chain carries TRBV4-1 and TRBJ2-5; the D gene could be TRBD1 or TRBD2 (6 bases each). This clonotype was obtained from a man aged 45-65 years who received an inactivated influenza vaccine. Sequencing used PBMCs from blood, obtained on the day of vaccination. The chain's CDR3 is CASSQVGGRETQYF. DNA for the CDR3: TGCGCCAGCAGCCAAGTTGGGGGGCGAGAGACCCAGTACTTC.